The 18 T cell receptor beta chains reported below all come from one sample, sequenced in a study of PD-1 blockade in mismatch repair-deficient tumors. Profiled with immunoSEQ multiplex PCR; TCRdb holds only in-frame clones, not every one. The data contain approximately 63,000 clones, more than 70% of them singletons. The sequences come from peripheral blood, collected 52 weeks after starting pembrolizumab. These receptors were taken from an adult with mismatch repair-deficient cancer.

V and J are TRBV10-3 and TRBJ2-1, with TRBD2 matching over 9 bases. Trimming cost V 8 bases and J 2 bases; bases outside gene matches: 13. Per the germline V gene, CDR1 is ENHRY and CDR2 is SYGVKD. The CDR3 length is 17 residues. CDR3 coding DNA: TGTGCCATCGATCAGGCGGCTAGCGGGACCCCCTACAATGAGCAGTTCTTC. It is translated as CAIDQAASGTPYNEQFF.

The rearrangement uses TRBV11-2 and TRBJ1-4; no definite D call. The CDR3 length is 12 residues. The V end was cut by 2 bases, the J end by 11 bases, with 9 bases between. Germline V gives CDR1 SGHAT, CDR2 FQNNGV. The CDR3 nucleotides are TGTGCCAGCAGCTTAAGCAGTCGCAAACTGTTTTTT. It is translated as CASSLSSRKLFF.

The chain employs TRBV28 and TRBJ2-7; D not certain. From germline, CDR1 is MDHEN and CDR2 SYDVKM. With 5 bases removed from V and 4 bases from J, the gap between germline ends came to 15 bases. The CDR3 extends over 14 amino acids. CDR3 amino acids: CASSEDGSVYEQYF. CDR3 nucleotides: TGTGCCAGCAGTGAAGACGGATCCGTTTACGAGCAGTACTTC.

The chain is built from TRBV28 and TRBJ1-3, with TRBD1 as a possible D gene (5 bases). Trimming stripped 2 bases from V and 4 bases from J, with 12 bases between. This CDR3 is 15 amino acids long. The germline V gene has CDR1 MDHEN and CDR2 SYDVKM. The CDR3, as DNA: TGTGCCAGCAGTTTACCGGGGCCATTGGGAAACACCATATATTTT. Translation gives CASSLPGPLGNTIYF.

The CDR3 is CASSPTGTGANVLTF. The CDR3 nucleotides are TGTGCCAGCAGCCCGACAGGGACGGGGGCCAACGTCCTGACTTTC. The chain uses TRBV7-9 and TRBJ2-6, with 7 bases matching TRBD1. The germline CDR1 and CDR2 sequences are SEHNR and FQNEAQ (reference sequence). V was pared by 5 bases and J by 4 bases, with 5 bases of the junction left unmatched. The CDR3 runs 15 residues.

This CDR3 is CASSQEWTTNEKLFF. The CDR3 coding sequence is TGCGCCAGCAGCCAAGAATGGACAACTAATGAAAAACTGTTTTTT. The rearrangement joins TRBV4-1 to TRBJ1-4; D not certain. The V gene's germline CDR1 is MGHRA and CDR2 YSYEKL. The CDR3 contains 15 residues. V lost 0 bases, J lost 0 bases, and 5 bases lay in between.

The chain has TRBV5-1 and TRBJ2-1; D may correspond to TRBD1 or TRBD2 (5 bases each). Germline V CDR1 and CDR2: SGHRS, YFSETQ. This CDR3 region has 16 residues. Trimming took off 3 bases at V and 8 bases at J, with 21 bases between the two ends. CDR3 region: CASSSPPAGSAHEQFF. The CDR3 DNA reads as TGCGCCAGCAGCTCCCCCCCGGCAGGGAGTGCCCATGAGCAGTTCTTC.

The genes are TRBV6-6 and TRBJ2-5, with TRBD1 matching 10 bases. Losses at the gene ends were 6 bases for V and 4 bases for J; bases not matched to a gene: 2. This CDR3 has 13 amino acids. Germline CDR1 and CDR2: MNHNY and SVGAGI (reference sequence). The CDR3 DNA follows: TGTGCCAGCAGGGGACAGGGGTTAGAGACCCAGTACTTC. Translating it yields CASRGQGLETQYF.

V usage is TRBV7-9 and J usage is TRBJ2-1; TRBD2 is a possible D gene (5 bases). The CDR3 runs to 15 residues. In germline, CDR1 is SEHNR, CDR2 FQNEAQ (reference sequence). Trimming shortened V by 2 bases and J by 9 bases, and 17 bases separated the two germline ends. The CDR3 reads CASSLKDWRTIEQFF. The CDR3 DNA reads TGTGCCAGCAGCTTAAAGGACTGGCGTACGATTGAGCAGTTCTTC.

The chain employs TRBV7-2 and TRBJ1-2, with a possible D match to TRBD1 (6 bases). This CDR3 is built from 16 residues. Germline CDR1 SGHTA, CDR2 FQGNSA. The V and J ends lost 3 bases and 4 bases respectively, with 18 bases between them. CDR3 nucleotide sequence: TGTGCCAGCAGCTTCTCTCCTCCGGACAGACTCTATGGCTACACCTTC. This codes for CASSFSPPDRLYGYTF.

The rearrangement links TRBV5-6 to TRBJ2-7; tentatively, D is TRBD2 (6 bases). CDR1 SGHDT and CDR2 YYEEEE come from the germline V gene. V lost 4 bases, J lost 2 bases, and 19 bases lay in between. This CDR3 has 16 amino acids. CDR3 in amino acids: CASSLMTTGGTYEQYF. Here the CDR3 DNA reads TGTGCCAGCAGCCTGATGACGACTGGCGGGACCTACGAGCAGTACTTC. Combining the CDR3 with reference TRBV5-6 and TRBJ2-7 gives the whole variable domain DAGVTQSPTHLIKTRGQQVTLRCSPKSGHDTVSWYQQALGQGPQFIFQYYEEEERQRGNFPDRFSGHQFPNYSSELNVNALLLGDSALYLCASSLMTTGGTYEQYFGPGTRLTVT.

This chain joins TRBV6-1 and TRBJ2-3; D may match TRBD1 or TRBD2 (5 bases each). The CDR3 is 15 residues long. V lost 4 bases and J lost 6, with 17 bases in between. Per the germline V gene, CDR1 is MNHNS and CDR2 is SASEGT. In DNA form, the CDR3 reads TGTGCCAGCAGTGGATTCAGGGCTCCGGGGGATACGCAGTATTTT. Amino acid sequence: CASSGFRAPGDTQYF.

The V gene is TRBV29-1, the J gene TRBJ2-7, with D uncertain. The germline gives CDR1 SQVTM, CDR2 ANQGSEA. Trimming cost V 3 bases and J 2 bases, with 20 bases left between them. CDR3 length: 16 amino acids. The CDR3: CSVESVDGLPPYEQYF. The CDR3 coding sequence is TGCAGCGTTGAGAGCGTAGACGGCCTTCCTCCCTACGAGCAGTACTTC.

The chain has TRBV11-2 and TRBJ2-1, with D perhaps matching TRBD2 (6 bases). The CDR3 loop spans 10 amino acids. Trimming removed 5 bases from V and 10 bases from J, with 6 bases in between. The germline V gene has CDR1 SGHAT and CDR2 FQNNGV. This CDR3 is CASSGGEQFF. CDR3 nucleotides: TGTGCCAGCAGCGGGGGGGAGCAGTTCTTC.

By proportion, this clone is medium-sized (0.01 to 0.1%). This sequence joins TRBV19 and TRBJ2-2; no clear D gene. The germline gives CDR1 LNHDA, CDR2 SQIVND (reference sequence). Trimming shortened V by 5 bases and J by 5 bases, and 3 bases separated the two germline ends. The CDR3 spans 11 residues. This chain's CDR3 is CASSATGELFF. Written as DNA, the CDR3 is TGTGCCAGTAGTGCTACCGGGGAGCTGTTTTTT.

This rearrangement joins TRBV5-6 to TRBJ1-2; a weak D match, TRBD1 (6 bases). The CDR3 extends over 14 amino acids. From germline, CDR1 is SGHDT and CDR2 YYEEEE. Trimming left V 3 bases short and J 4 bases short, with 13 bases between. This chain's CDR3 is CASSSQGSGYGYTF. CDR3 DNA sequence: TGTGCCAGCAGCTCACAGGGTAGCGGCTATGGCTACACCTTC.

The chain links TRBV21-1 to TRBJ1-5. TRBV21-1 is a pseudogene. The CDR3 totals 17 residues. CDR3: CASSKVGSGEANQPQHF. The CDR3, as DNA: TGTGCCAGCAGCAAAGTTGGTTCAGGGGAGGCCAATCAGCCCCAGCATTTT.

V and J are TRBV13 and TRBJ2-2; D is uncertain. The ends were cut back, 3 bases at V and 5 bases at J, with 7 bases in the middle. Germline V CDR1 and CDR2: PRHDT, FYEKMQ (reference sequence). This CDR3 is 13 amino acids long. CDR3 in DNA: TGTGCCAGCAGCTTTAGGGTGACCGGGGAGCTGTTTTTT. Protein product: CASSFRVTGELFF.